This T cell receptor (beta chain) was recorded in a study of blood T cell repertoires in COVID-19. Study overall: In each case, the material was cDNA or gDNA derived from T cells, B-cell-depleted T cells, or PBMCs.

Individuals aged about 18 to 95 years were recruited from some 26 US areas. Self-reported history from a screening survey and questionnaire set each donor's cohort. Source study methods: Estimated nucleated cell counts came from reference gene primer amplification. Sequencing was performed with immunoSEQ multiplex PCR; in TCRdb, only in-frame clones are kept and a portion is missing. V, J and clone size reflect that table, while D and trimming were determined from the DNA. The sample lists hundreds of thousands of clones; 88% were seen once. This CDR3 is built from 16 residues. After removal of 4 bases from V and 3 bases from J, the junction contained 9 bases not matched to a gene. Germline CDR1 SGHTA, CDR2 FQGTGA. This clone was counted a few times.

The V call is TRBV7-3, the J call TRBJ1-2, with 9 bases lining up with TRBD1. This clonotype was sampled from a woman aged 45-65 years with acute COVID-19. Specimen: PBMCs or T cells enriched from blood (not recorded which). The CDR3 reads CASSSSGTGPDYGYTF. In DNA form, the CDR3 reads TGTGCCAGCAGCTCCTCCGGGACAGGGCCGGACTATGGCTACACCTTC.